This T cell receptor beta chain is drawn from a study of shared clonotypes between healthy human individuals. Across the whole study: Three CD4 naive, three CD4 memory, two CD8 naive and one CD8 memory plate were used per donor. Study-level points and caveats: The naive CD4 repertoires of a few donors were compared, and approximately 5% of clonotypes were shared.

Genomic DNA (from each subset) was split evenly across several immunoSEQ plates. This table comes from immunoSEQ multiplex PCR, and its TCRdb copy is limited to in-frame clones, with some not included. The sample carries around 2.5 million clones, 93% recorded once. Comments on this clone: Antigen unknown.

CDR1 is SGHNT and CDR2 is YENEEA in the germline V gene. J lost 3 bases, V lost 4 bases, and 2 bases had no gene match. The CDR3 is made up of 13 amino acids. The chain uses TRBV11-3 and TRBJ2-7, with TRBD1 matching over 8 bases. The specimen sequenced was naive CD4+ T cells from PBMCs. Subset here: CD45RA+ positively selected. The sequence derives from a young man in good health. Some clones in this sample may be carry-over from other donors' samples. The CDR3 protein is CASSSGQDYEQYF. The CDR3 bases are TGTGCCAGCAGCTCGGGACAGGACTACGAGCAGTACTTC. Combining the CDR3 with reference TRBV11-3 and TRBJ2-7 gives the whole variable domain EAGVVQSPRYKIIEKKQPVAFWCNPISGHNTLYWYLQNLGQGPELLIRYENEEAVDDSQLPKDRFSAERLKGVDSTLKIQPAELGDSAVYLCASSSGQDYEQYFGPGTRLTVT.